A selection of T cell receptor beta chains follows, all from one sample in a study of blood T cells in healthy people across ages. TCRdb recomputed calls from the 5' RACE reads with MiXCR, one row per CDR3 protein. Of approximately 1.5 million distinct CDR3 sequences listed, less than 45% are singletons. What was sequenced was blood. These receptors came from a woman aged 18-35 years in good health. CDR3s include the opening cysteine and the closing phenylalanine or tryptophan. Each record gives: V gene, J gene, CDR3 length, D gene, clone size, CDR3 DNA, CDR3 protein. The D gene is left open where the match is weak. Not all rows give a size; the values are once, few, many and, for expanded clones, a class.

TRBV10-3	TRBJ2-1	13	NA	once	TGTGCCATCAGTGATTTAATCGGCTACGAGCAGTTCTTC	CAISDLIGYEQFF
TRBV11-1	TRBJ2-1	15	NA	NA	TGTGCCAGCAGCTTGGATGGGACTTTTGGCAATGAGCAGTTCTTC	CASSLDGTFGNEQFF
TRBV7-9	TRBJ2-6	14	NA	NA	TGTGCCAGCAGCTTACAGGATGGGGCCAACGTCCTGACTTTC	CASSLQDGANVLTF
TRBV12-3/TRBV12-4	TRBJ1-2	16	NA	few	TGTGCCAGCAGTATAATCCTGGAGGGGAGCAACTATGGCTACACCTTC	CASSIILEGSNYGYTF
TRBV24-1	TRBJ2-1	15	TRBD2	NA	TGTGCCACCAGTGATGCAGGACTAGTCGGTAATGAGCAGTTCTTC	CATSDAGLVGNEQFF
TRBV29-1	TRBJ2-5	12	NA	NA	TGCAGCGTTGTTCCCCAGTACAATGAGCAGTACTTC	CSVVPQYNEQYF
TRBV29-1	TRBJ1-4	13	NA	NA	TGCAGCGTGGGGAGTTCGATCGGTGAAAAACTGTTTTTT	CSVGSSIGEKLFF
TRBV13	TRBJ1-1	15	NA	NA	TGTGCCAGCAGCTCAACTCCAGGGACGGTGACTGAAGCTTTCTTT	CASSSTPGTVTEAFF
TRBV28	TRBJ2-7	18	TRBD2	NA	TGTGCCAGCAGTTCTCCGGGGACTAGCGCGGGGGCCTACAATGAGCAGTACTTC	CASSSPGTSAGAYNEQYF
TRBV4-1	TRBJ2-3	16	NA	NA	TGCGCCAGCAGCCAAGAAGCGGTTCCCAGCACAGATACGCAGTATTTT	CASSQEAVPSTDTQYF
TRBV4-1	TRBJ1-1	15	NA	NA	TGCGCCAGCAGCCAAGTTCCGACGGTGAACACTGAAGCTTTCTTT	CASSQVPTVNTEAFF
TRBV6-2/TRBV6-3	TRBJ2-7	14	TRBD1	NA	TGTGCCAGCAGTTATGTGGGACAGGGCGACGAGCAGTACTTC	CASSYVGQGDEQYF
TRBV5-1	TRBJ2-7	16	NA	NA	TGCGCCAGCAGCTTGGGGGATGTACTAGCCAAAAACGAGCAGTACTTC	CASSLGDVLAKNEQYF
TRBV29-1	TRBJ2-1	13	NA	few	TGCAGCTTTGGGGAGAGTGGCTACAATGAGCAGTTCTTC	CSFGESGYNEQFF
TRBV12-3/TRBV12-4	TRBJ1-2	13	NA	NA	TGTGCCAGCAGTTTAGCAAGGCTAGATGGCTACACCTTC	CASSLARLDGYTF
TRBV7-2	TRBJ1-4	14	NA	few	TGTGCCAGCAGCCGTAGCGGGACGGGTGAAAAACTGTTTTTT	CASSRSGTGEKLFF
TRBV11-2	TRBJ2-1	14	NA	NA	TGTGCCAGCAGCGTAGAGTCCGGGAACAATGAGCAGTTCTTC	CASSVESGNNEQFF
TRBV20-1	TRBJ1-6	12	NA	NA	TGCAGTGCGCGCAGGGGTAGCTCACCCCTCCACTTT	CSARRGSSPLHF
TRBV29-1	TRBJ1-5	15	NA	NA	TGCAGCGTTGTGATGCAGGGCGGGAGCAATCAGCCCCAGCATTTT	CSVVMQGGSNQPQHF
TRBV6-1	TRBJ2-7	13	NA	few	TGTGCCAGCAGTGGGAAAGAGTATTACGAGCAGTACTTC	CASSGKEYYEQYF
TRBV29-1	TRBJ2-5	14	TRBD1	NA	TGCAGCGGATTCAAGACAGGGGGAGGAGAGACCCAGTACTTC	CSGFKTGGGETQYF
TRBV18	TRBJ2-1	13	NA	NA	TGTGCCAGCTCACCGTCCGGGACAAGTGAGCAGTTCTTC	CASSPSGTSEQFF
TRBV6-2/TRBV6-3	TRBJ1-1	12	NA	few	TGTGCCAGCAGTTCTGGCGGCACAAGAGCTTTCTTT	CASSSGGTRAFF
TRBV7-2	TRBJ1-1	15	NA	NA	TGTGCCAGCAGCTTCGACTCAGGGCGGAACACTGAAGCTTTCTTT	CASSFDSGRNTEAFF
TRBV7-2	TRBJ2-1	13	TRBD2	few	TGTGCCAGCAGCTTAGCAGCGGGGCGTGTGCAGTTCTTC	CASSLAAGRVQFF
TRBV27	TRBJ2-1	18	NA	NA	TGTGCCAGCAGTTTAAGTTTGGCAGACCTCAATTCCTACAATGAGCAGTTCTTC	CASSLSLADLNSYNEQFF
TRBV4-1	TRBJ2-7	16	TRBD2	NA	TGCGCCAGCATCCAGGGATGGGCTAGCGGATCCTACGAGCAGTACTTC	CASIQGWASGSYEQYF